A single sample is the source of the 17 T cell receptor beta chains below, sequenced in a study of control samples from healthy donors and cancer patients. Clones were read by immunoSEQ multiplex PCR, and TCRdb kept only the in-frame ones, dropping some. The sample holds around 180,000 clones, 85% to 90% seen once. The sequenced sample consisted of blood. The receptors stem from a woman in her 30s in good health.

The chain has TRBV27 and TRBJ2-2; 16 bases align to TRBD2. The germline V gene has CDR1 MNHEY and CDR2 SMNVEV (reference sequence). J was trimmed by 6 bases and V by 5 bases; bases with no gene match: 6. The CDR3 consists of 17 residues. CDR3 coding DNA: TGTGCCAGCAGTCGAGGGACTAGCGGGAGGGGACCCGGGGAGCTGTTTTTT. Translating gives CASSRGTSGRGPGELFF.

The chain is built from TRBV19 and TRBJ1-6, with 8 bases lining up with TRBD1. V shed 6 bases, J shed 6 bases, and the junction held 1 base outside the gene matches. In germline, CDR1 is LNHDA, CDR2 SQIVND (reference sequence). The length of the CDR3 is 13 residues. The DNA of the CDR3 is TGTGCCAGTAGACAGGGGGTTAATTCACCCCTCCACTTT. It yields the protein CASRQGVNSPLHF.

This rearrangement joins TRBV6-5 to TRBJ2-5; D perhaps matches TRBD1 (6 bases). The V gene's germline CDR1 is MNHEY and CDR2 SVGAGI. This CDR3 has 15 residues. Trimming cost V 6 bases and J 5 bases, with 19 bases left between them. This CDR3 reads CASSQDSLGPETQYF. CDR3 in DNA: TGTGCCAGCAGCCAGGACAGTTTAGGCCCGGAGACCCAGTACTTC.

This chain uses TRBV7-9 with TRBJ1-4; D may be TRBD1 (5 bases). From germline, CDR1 is SEHNR and CDR2 FQNEAQ (reference sequence). V lost 3 bases to trimming and J lost 3 bases, with 11 bases between them. CDR3 length: 15 amino acids. The CDR3 sequence is CASSFVGGANEKLFF. The CDR3 DNA is TGTGCCAGCAGCTTTGTCGGGGGTGCTAATGAAAAACTGTTTTTT.

The chain has TRBV6-4 and TRBJ2-3; perhaps TRBD1 as D (6 bases). Germline CDR1 is MRHNA and CDR2 is SNTAGT. The CDR3 spans 16 residues. V lost 8 bases and J lost 5, with 23 bases in between. This chain's CDR3 is CASYCLGQSGGDTQYF. Written as DNA, the CDR3 is TGTGCCAGCTACTGTTTGGGACAAAGTGGAGGAGATACGCAGTATTTT.

The rearrangement uses TRBV3-1 (or the pseudogene TRBV3-2) and TRBJ1-2, with D possibly matching TRBD1 (5 bases). Germline V CDR1 and CDR2: LGHDT, YNNKEL (reference sequence). V lost 3 bases, J lost 8 bases, and 19 bases lay in between. The CDR3 totals 15 residues. CDR3 loop: CASSQERLGTQGYTF. DNA for the CDR3: TGTGCCAGCAGCCAGGAGAGATTAGGGACTCAAGGCTACACCTTC.

V is TRBV5-1 and J is TRBJ2-5; tentatively, D is TRBD2 (7 bases). The CDR3 has 14 residues. Trimming stripped 4 bases from V and 4 bases from J, with 14 bases between. Germline assignment: CDR1 SGHRS and CDR2 YFSETQ. CDR3: CASSRGGTGETQYF. In DNA, the CDR3 is TGCGCCAGCAGCCGCGGGGGCACCGGAGAGACCCAGTACTTC.

The chain combines TRBV7-9 with TRBJ2-3; D is possibly TRBD1 (5 bases). The V end was cut by 2 bases, the J end by 0 bases, with 9 bases between. The germline V gene encodes CDR1 SEHNR and CDR2 FQNEAQ (reference sequence). CDR3 length: 15 residues. The CDR3 nucleotides read TGTGCCAGCAGCTTAAGGGCAGGGAGCACAGATACGCAGTATTTT. Residues: CASSLRAGSTDTQYF.

The J gene is TRBJ2-1, the V gene TRBV21-1. TRBV21-1 has pseudogene status. The CDR3 has 9 residues. The CDR3 region has the DNA TGTGCCAGCATTAAGGGGCAGTTCTTC. Translating it yields CASIKGQFF.

The chain couples TRBV6-4 to TRBJ1-5; unclear D gene. The ends were cut back, 11 bases at V and 4 bases at J, with 15 bases in the middle. This CDR3 comprises 13 residues. Germline V lookup: CDR1 MRHNA, CDR2 SNTAGT. In DNA form, the CDR3 reads TGTGCCTCGGCGGGAAATGGAAATCAGCCCCAGCATTTT. It codes for CASAGNGNQPQHF.

The V call is TRBV6-5, the J call TRBJ1-2; no clear D. The CDR3 is made up of 14 amino acids. V lost 6 bases, J lost 10 bases, and 21 bases lay in between. Germline V gives CDR1 MNHEY, CDR2 SVGAGI. The CDR3 sequence: CASSTNNLAYPYTF. The CDR3 nucleotides read TGTGCCAGCAGCACTAACAACCTGGCCTATCCCTACACCTTC.

This clone was counted a single time. The V gene is TRBV5-1, the J gene TRBJ2-7; D is unresolved. The V end was cut by 5 bases, the J end by 5 bases, with 20 bases between. Germline loops: CDR1 SGHRS, CDR2 YFSETQ. The CDR3 totals 15 residues. For the CDR3, the DNA is TGCGCCAGCAGAAAGACCGGGTCGGAAGGCCACGAGCAGTACTTC. Its protein is CASRKTGSEGHEQYF.

The genes are TRBV5-1 and TRBJ2-3, with 10 bases lining up with TRBD1. CDR3 length equals 16 residues. CDR1 and CDR2 (germline): SGHRS, YFSETQ. With V trimmed by 0 bases and J by 3 bases, 4 bases remained unmatched. The CDR3 nucleotides read TGCGCCAGCAGCTTGGGTGGACAGGGGGGGACAGATACGCAGTATTTT. Its translation: CASSLGGQGGTDTQYF.

The rearrangement joins TRBV5-4 to TRBJ2-7; D uncertain. V was clipped by 0 bases and J by 6 bases, with 22 bases between them. The CDR3 has 17 amino acids. Germline V gene sequence: CDR1 SGHNT, CDR2 YYREEE (reference sequence). CDR3 DNA: TGTGCCAGCAGCTTGGTGGCAGGTACGGTTCGGTCGGCCGAGCAGTACGTC. Translation: CASSLVAGTVRSAEQYV.

This clone was picked up a small number of times. The chain links TRBV29-1 to TRBJ1-1; a possible D gene is TRBD1 (5 bases). Germline CDR1 SQVTM, CDR2 ANQGSEA. This CDR3 is built from 14 residues. V lost 6 bases, J lost 1 base, and 15 bases lay in between. DNA for the CDR3: TGCAGCGTGGCTCCGGGACGGGCGAACACTGAAGCTTTCTTT. This sequence encodes CSVAPGRANTEAFF. Together with reference TRBV29-1 and TRBJ1-1, the CDR3 gives the full variable domain: SAVISQKPSRDICQRGTSLTIQCQVDSQVTMMFWYRQQPGQSLTLIATANQGSEATYESGFVIDKFPISRPNLTFSTLTVSNMSPEDSSIYLCSVAPGRANTEAFFGQGTRLTVV.

This chain joins TRBV5-4 and TRBJ2-7; 10 bases fit TRBD2. The V gene end was trimmed by 1 base and the J gene end by 7 bases; junction bases not matched to a gene: 8. CDR3 length equals 15 residues. The germline V gene has CDR1 SGHNT and CDR2 YYREEE (reference sequence). DNA of the CDR3: TGTGCCAGCAGCTTGATTTCTGGGACTAGCGCAGAGCAGTACTTC. It specifies CASSLISGTSAEQYF. Full variable domain (rest looked up from reference TRBV5-4 and TRBJ2-7): ETGVTQSPTHLIKTRGQQVTLRCSSQSGHNTVSWYQQALGQGPQFIFQYYREEENGRGNFPPRFSGLQFPNYSSELNVNALELDDSALYLCASSLISGTSAEQYFGPGTRLTVT.

The gene calls are TRBV25-1 and TRBJ1-3; D is uncertain. CDR1 is MGHDK and CDR2 is SYGVNS in the germline V gene. This CDR3 spans 14 amino acids. V lost 7 bases and J lost 0, with 10 bases in between. The CDR3 region is CASTLPGSGNTIYF. CDR3 nucleotide sequence: TGTGCCAGCACCCTCCCTGGCTCTGGAAACACCATATATTTT.